The T cell receptor (beta chain) described here comes from a study of cytomegalovirus exposure and HLA in healthy donors. Study as a whole: T cells numbering about 200 million yielded around 120 million unique TCR beta sequences in an earlier analysis.

The CDR3 totals 15 residues. Germline V gene sequence: CDR1 LNHDA, CDR2 SQIVND (reference sequence). Trimming left V 3 bases short and J 8 bases short, with 19 bases between. PCR involved 60 Vbeta and 13 Jbeta primers. Measured with immunoSEQ multiplex PCR; TCRdb has only the in-frame clones, and not every one. The top ten clones hold 5.4% of a sample with tens of thousands of clones, approximately 73% of them seen once. Concerning this clone itself: Its matching antigen is unknown.

General study points: Upon later analysis, HLA-associated TCR beta chains proved more clonally expanded than other, equally common chains.

The rearrangement uses TRBV19 and TRBJ1-2; D is possibly TRBD1 (5 bases). The sequenced sample consisted of PBMCs. This clonotype originated in a man aged 50 or older in good health and CMV-seronegative. CDR3 in amino acids: CASSMSRTLRRGYTF. The CDR3 DNA follows: TGTGCCAGTAGTATGTCCCGGACACTTCGTCGGGGCTACACCTTC.